Here is one T cell receptor beta chain with its context. TCR cDNA was made by 5'RACE template switching, adding a universal primer site and UMIs. TCRdb passed the 5' RACE reads through MiXCR, listing each CDR3 protein once. The sample carries about 300,000 distinct CDR3 sequences, around 3.9% recorded once. This specimen comes from a study of T cells after yellow fever vaccination. The sample was PBMCs, taken 5 days after the yellow fever booster vaccination. The source is a man aged 18 to 30 who received the YFV17D yellow fever vaccine.

CDR3: CASSPLAYSYNEQFF. The CDR3 nucleotides are TGTGCCAGCAGTCCCCTAGCGTACTCCTACAATGAGCAGTTCTTC. The chain has TRBV12-3 or TRBV12-4 and TRBJ2-1; a possible D gene is TRBD2 (6 bases). Trimming took off 5 bases at V and 0 bases at J, with 11 bases between the two ends. This CDR3 is built from 15 residues.